These 10 T cell receptor beta chains were sequenced from one sample in a study of cytomegalovirus exposure and HLA in healthy donors. Use of 60 Vbeta and 13 Jbeta primers characterized the PCR. Some clones are missing from TCRdb's copy, which holds only in-frame ones; the method was immunoSEQ multiplex PCR. The table records 130,000 or so clones, roughly 70% of them present only once. What was sequenced was PBMCs. The receptors originated from a man in his fifties in good health and CMV-seropositive.

CDR3 sequence (DNA): TGTGCCAGCTCACCGCTTGCTTCTCCCGGGGATCAGCCCCAGCATTTT. Translated, it gives CASSPLASPGDQPQHF. This chain uses TRBV18 with TRBJ1-5, with no clear D. V lost 3 bases, J lost 5 bases, and 17 bases lay in between. The germline V gene encodes CDR1 KGHSH and CDR2 LQKENI. The CDR3 runs 16 residues.

The chain carries TRBV5-1 and TRBJ2-1, with 7 bases that match TRBD2. This CDR3 is 15 amino acids long. Germline CDR1 SGHRS, CDR2 YFSETQ. V shed 4 bases and J 12 bases; nucleotides not matched to a gene: 16. In DNA, the CDR3 is TGCGCCAGCAGCCCGGGAGGAGTGTCGGGTGGGGTGCAGTTCTTC. This encodes CASSPGGVSGGVQFF. The entire variable domain, with the rest obtained from reference TRBV5-1 and TRBJ2-1, is as follows: KAGVTQTPRYLIKTRGQQVTLSCSPISGHRSVSWYQQTPGQGLQFLFEYFSETQRNKGNFPGRFSGRQFSNSRSEMNVSTLELGDSALYLCASSPGGVSGGVQFFGPGTRLTVL.

The J gene is TRBJ2-2, the V gene TRBV9; D is unresolved. The length of the CDR3 is 16 residues. Germline CDR1 reads SGDLS; CDR2 reads YYNGEE. Deletions cut 0 bases from V and 1 base from J, with 10 bases between. The CDR3: CASSVGQLVNTGELFF. The CDR3 coding sequence is TGTGCCAGCAGCGTAGGGCAGCTAGTGAACACCGGGGAGCTGTTTTTT. The full variable domain, its missing parts supplied by reference TRBV9 and TRBJ2-2, is DSGVTQTPKHLITATGQRVTLRCSPRSGDLSVYWYQQSLDQGLQFLIQYYNGEERAKGNILERFSAQQFPDLHSELNLSSLELGDSALYFCASSVGQLVNTGELFFGEGSRLTVL.

This sequence joins TRBV5-1 and TRBJ1-1; a weak D match, TRBD1 (5 bases). Germline V gene lookup returns CDR1 SGHRS and CDR2 YFSETQ. This CDR3 has 13 residues. Trimming stripped 1 base from V and 7 bases from J, with 11 bases between. CDR3 sequence reads: CASSLRPGIEAFF. The CDR3 DNA reads as TGCGCCAGCAGCTTGAGGCCAGGGATTGAAGCTTTCTTT.

The chain links TRBV4-1 to TRBJ1-5; tentative D call: TRBD1 (6 bases). The length of the CDR3 is 19 residues. The germline V gene encodes CDR1 MGHRA and CDR2 YSYEKL. V lost 2 bases and J 7 bases, leaving 27 bases between the germline ends. In nucleotides, the CDR3 is TGCGCCAGCAGCCAACTACCATTTTCCGGGACAAGGTACAACCAGCCCCAGCATTTT. Amino acid sequence: CASSQLPFSGTRYNQPQHF.

The chain is built from TRBV10-3 and TRBJ1-1, with D possibly TRBD1 on 5 matching bases. The V gene's germline CDR1 is ENHRY and CDR2 SYGVKD. The CDR3 contains 13 residues. Trimming took 4 bases from V and 7 from J, leaving 13 bases between them. The CDR3, as DNA: TGTGCCATCAGTGTCCAGGGTACCCTTGAAGCTTTCTTT. Amino acids: CAISVQGTLEAFF.

This chain links TRBV4-3 with TRBJ2-1; D call uncertain. The germline V and J ends were trimmed by 1 base and 0 bases, with 13 bases remaining between them. The CDR3 runs 17 residues. CDR1 and CDR2 (germline): LGHNA, YSLEER. The CDR3 reads CASSQGLFADSYNEQFF. CDR3 sequence (DNA): TGCGCCAGCAGCCAAGGATTATTTGCGGACTCCTACAATGAGCAGTTCTTC.

This CDR3 is CASGAGGRTGANVLTF. CDR3 in DNA: TGTGCCAGCGGGGCAGGGGGACGTACTGGGGCCAACGTCCTGACTTTC. This chain links TRBV2 with TRBJ2-6; 7 nucleotides match TRBD1. CDR1 SNHLY and CDR2 FYNNEI come from the germline V gene. Trimming took 8 bases from V and 2 from J; bases not matched to a gene: 9. CDR3 length equals 16 residues.

V usage is TRBV7-8 and J usage is TRBJ2-5; 10 nucleotides align to TRBD1. The CDR3 has 15 amino acids. Germline assignment: CDR1 SGHVS and CDR2 FQNEAQ. J was trimmed by 5 bases and V by 5 bases; bases with no gene match: 8. The CDR3 loop reads CASSLDRGRWETQYF. The CDR3 DNA follows: TGTGCCAGCAGCCTTGACAGGGGGCGGTGGGAGACCCAGTACTTC.

This clone was seen a handful of times. This chain joins TRBV7-2 and TRBJ2-7, with TRBD1 matching 8 bases. The V segment lost 1 base and the J segment 5 bases; nucleotides outside the gene matches: 7. The CDR3 is made up of 15 amino acids. The V gene's germline CDR1 is SGHTA and CDR2 FQGNSA. Here the CDR3 DNA reads TGTGCCAGCAGCTTAGTGGTGGACAGGGTCCACGAGCAGTACTTC. Translating gives CASSLVVDRVHEQYF.